What follows are 28 T cell receptor beta chains derived from one specimen sequenced in a study of identical twins. Via MiXCR, TCRdb re-called the 5' RACE reads, giving one row per CDR3 protein. The table records under 500,000 distinct CDR3 sequences, roughly 13% of them present only once. This sample was also put to use in a study of yellow fever vaccine responses in identical twins.

Sequencing was performed on CD4+ T cells sorted from blood. All receptors derive from a woman younger than 35 in good health.

This clonotype turned up a few times. The rearrangement uses TRBV20-1 and TRBJ2-5; the D gene is possibly TRBD1 (6 bases). The CDR3 length is 14 residues. Germline loops: CDR1 DFQATT, CDR2 SNEGSKA (reference sequence). V was clipped by 2 bases and J by 5 bases, with 15 bases between them. This CDR3 reads CSARLAGAWETQYF. CDR3 coding DNA: TGCAGTGCTAGATTGGCAGGGGCATGGGAGACCCAGTACTTC.

The chain recombines TRBV3-1 with TRBJ2-1; 9 bases are a match to TRBD1. Germline CDR1 reads LGHDT; CDR2 reads YNNKEL (reference sequence). Losses at the gene ends were 3 bases for V and 5 bases for J; bases not matched to a gene: 5. The CDR3 totals 15 residues. The CDR3: CASSHGTGYNNEQFF. The CDR3 DNA sequence: TGTGCCAGCAGCCACGGGACAGGGTATAACAATGAGCAGTTCTTC.

This clonotype showed up many times. The chain has TRBV7-2 and TRBJ1-1; D gene unclear. The CDR3 runs 12 residues. Germline V gene lookup returns CDR1 SGHTA and CDR2 FQGNSA. V was shortened by 6 bases and J by 5 bases, with 10 bases between the two germline ends. The CDR3 region has the DNA TGTGCCAGCAGGGCCTCCTCAACTGAAGCTTTCTTT. Residues: CASRASSTEAFF.

This clonotype was counted many times. V is TRBV12-3 or TRBV12-4 and J is TRBJ2-5; D is unclear. V lost 1 base and J lost 2, with 8 bases in between. The CDR3 spans 14 residues. The CDR3 sequence: CASSLGVGQETQYF. CDR3 nucleotide sequence: TGTGCCAGCAGTTTAGGGGTGGGGCAAGAGACCCAGTACTTC.

The chain is built from TRBV12-3 or TRBV12-4 and TRBJ2-1; TRBD1 is a possible D gene (6 bases). CDR3 size: 15 residues. V was shortened by 1 base and J by 8 bases, with 15 bases between the two germline ends. The CDR3 DNA sequence: TGTGCCAGCAGTTTAGGTGCAGGGGATCTCGATGAGCAGTTCTTC. Its translation is CASSLGAGDLDEQFF.

There are a few counts of this clonotype. This chain joins TRBV29-1 and TRBJ2-5; D possibly corresponds to TRBD2 (7 bases). Germline CDR1 SQVTM, CDR2 ANQGSEA. V lost 8 bases to trimming and J lost 4 bases, with 14 bases between them. This CDR3 region has 12 residues. The CDR3: CSWRGGGETQYF. The CDR3, as DNA: TGCAGCTGGAGGGGGGGGGGAGAGACCCAGTACTTC. The variable domain in full, completed from reference TRBV29-1 and TRBJ2-5, reads SAVISQKPSRDICQRGTSLTIQCQVDSQVTMMFWYRQQPGQSLTLIATANQGSEATYESGFVIDKFPISRPNLTFSTLTVSNMSPEDSSIYLCSWRGGGETQYFGPGTRLLVL.

A word on this clonotype: A junction boundary mismatches the germline segment, possibly from a read error. The rearrangement joins TRBV24-1 to TRBJ1-3, with D maybe TRBD1 (6 bases). The length of the CDR3 is 18 residues. Germline CDR1 KGHDR, CDR2 SFDVKD. The DNA of the CDR3 is TGTTCCACCAGTGCAAAGACCTCAGGGGTTAGCTCTGGAAACACCATATATTTT. It yields the protein CSTSAKTSGVSSGNTIYF.

This clonotype was seen ten or more times. This rearrangement joins TRBV29-1 to TRBJ2-1; D may be TRBD2 (5 bases). Trimming stripped 4 bases from V and 0 bases from J, with 10 bases between. The CDR3 covers 14 residues. Germline V CDR1 and CDR2: SQVTM, ANQGSEA. CDR3 in amino acids: CSVGSASSYNEQFF. CDR3 DNA sequence: TGCAGCGTTGGTAGCGCGAGCTCCTACAATGAGCAGTTCTTC.

The chain carries TRBV3-1 and TRBJ1-1; 8 bases match TRBD1. Trimming at V came to 3 bases and at J to 5 bases, leaving 14 bases not matched to a gene. Per the germline V gene, CDR1 is LGHDT and CDR2 is YNNKEL (reference sequence). The CDR3 is 17 amino acids. The CDR3 here is CASSHRNQGARGTEAFF. The DNA of the CDR3 is TGTGCCAGCAGCCATCGAAACCAGGGGGCGCGAGGTACTGAAGCTTTCTTT.

This rearrangement joins TRBV6-6 to TRBJ1-2; 7 nucleotides align to TRBD1. Trimming took 6 bases from V and 5 from J; bases not matched to a gene: 6. The CDR3 has 13 amino acids. CDR1 is MNHNY, CDR2 SVGAGI, per germline (reference sequence). The CDR3 DNA reads as TGTGCCAGCAGGCGAGGGACAGAATATGGCTACACCTTC. It translates to CASRRGTEYGYTF.

There are many counts of this clonotype. This rearrangement joins TRBV5-1 to TRBJ1-1, with TRBD1 matching 7 bases. V gave up 4 bases and J gave up 1 base; unmatched junction bases: 4. CDR1 and CDR2 (germline): SGHRS, YFSETQ. The CDR3 has 14 residues. Here the CDR3 reads CASSVGQQNTEAFF. CDR3 nucleotides: TGCGCCAGCAGCGTGGGACAGCAGAACACTGAAGCTTTCTTT.

The chain uses TRBV4-2 and TRBJ1-5; TRBD1 matches 9 bases. The CDR3 runs to 15 residues. The V gene end was trimmed by 4 bases and the J gene end by 7 bases; junction bases not matched to a gene: 8. Germline V gene lookup returns CDR1 LGHNA and CDR2 YNFKEQ. The CDR3 nucleotides are TGTGCCAGCAGCCCTGTGGACAGGGGTATACAGCCCCAGCATTTT. It specifies CASSPVDRGIQPQHF.

The J gene is TRBJ2-7, the V gene TRBV5-1, with 7 nucleotides matching TRBD1. The CDR3 is made up of 13 amino acids. V gave up 6 bases and J gave up 4 bases; unmatched junction bases: 7. Per germline, CDR1 SGHRS and CDR2 YFSETQ. CDR3: CASNPTGRYEQYF. CDR3 sequence (DNA): TGCGCCAGCAACCCGACAGGGCGTTACGAGCAGTACTTC.

This chain uses TRBV25-1 with TRBJ2-1, with 7 bases lining up with TRBD2. After removal of 0 bases from V and 4 bases from J, the junction contained 6 bases not matched to a gene. CDR1 and CDR2 (germline): MGHDK, SYGVNS. There are 16 residues in the CDR3. CDR3 loop: CASSEYRSSGYNEQFF. The CDR3 bases are TGTGCCAGCAGTGAATATCGGTCTAGCGGTTACAATGAGCAGTTCTTC.

This chain connects TRBV11-2 to TRBJ2-5; D call uncertain. The germline V and J ends were trimmed by 1 base and 5 bases, with 11 bases remaining between them. From germline, CDR1 is SGHAT and CDR2 FQNNGV. The CDR3 sequence is 14 residues long. The CDR3 spells CASSLVANLETQYF. Written as DNA, the CDR3 is TGTGCCAGCAGCTTAGTGGCGAATCTGGAGACCCAGTACTTC.

V gene TRBV7-9 combines with J gene TRBJ1-5; perhaps TRBD1 as D (5 bases). Trimming took 1 base from V and 2 from J, leaving 9 bases between them. The CDR3 is 15 residues long. Germline assignment: CDR1 SEHNR and CDR2 FQNEAQ (reference sequence). The CDR3 DNA sequence: TGTGCCAGCAGCTTAGGGGACGGCCGCAATCAGCCCCAGCATTTT. This translates into CASSLGDGRNQPQHF.

The genes are TRBV5-1 and TRBJ2-3, with 14 bases lining up with TRBD2. Per germline, CDR1 SGHRS and CDR2 YFSETQ. This CDR3 region has 18 residues. V lost 4 bases to trimming and J lost 1 base; unmatched junction nucleotides: 8. The CDR3 reads CASSATSGGARGTDTQYF. The CDR3 DNA reads as TGCGCCAGCAGCGCGACTAGCGGGGGGGCGAGGGGCACAGATACGCAGTATTTT.

The sample holds a few counts of this clonotype. The J gene is TRBJ2-1, the V gene TRBV2; TRBD1 is a possible D gene (6 bases). V was trimmed by 3 bases and J by 8 bases, leaving 8 bases between them. Per germline, CDR1 SNHLY and CDR2 FYNNEI. The CDR3 consists of 12 residues. This chain's CDR3 is CASSEDSHEQFF. The CDR3 coding sequence is TGTGCCAGCAGTGAGGACAGCCATGAGCAGTTCTTC.

The chain has TRBV28 and TRBJ2-7, with D perhaps assigned TRBD1 or TRBD2 (6 bases each). Germline CDR1 and CDR2: MDHEN and SYDVKM. The CDR3 contains 16 residues. The germline V and J ends were trimmed by 2 bases and 4 bases, with 18 bases remaining between them. The CDR3 loop reads CASSLSPFGGAYEQYF. DNA for the CDR3: TGTGCCAGCAGTTTAAGCCCTTTCGGGGGCGCATACGAGCAGTACTTC.

This clonotype was seen more than once but under ten times. The chain combines TRBV21-1 with TRBJ2-5; TRBD2, the table's D call, was not compared with the DNA. TRBV21-1 is deemed a pseudogene. This CDR3 has 15 amino acids. The CDR3 DNA sequence: TGTGCCAGCAGCAAAAGGGAGGGACTGCCGGAGACCCAGTACTTC. Its protein is CASSKREGLPETQYF.

This clonotype was observed a handful of times. The chain links TRBV10-3 to TRBJ2-7; D uncertain. The germline V and J ends were trimmed by 2 bases and 6 bases, with 11 bases remaining between them. CDR1 and CDR2 (germline): ENHRY, SYGVKD. The CDR3 totals 13 residues. CDR3 DNA sequence: TGTGCCATCAGTGAGGGGCAGCTAGGCGAGCAGTACTTC. Protein: CAISEGQLGEQYF.

This clonotype was seen only a few times. The chain joins TRBV12-3 or TRBV12-4 to TRBJ1-1; D is undetermined. The CDR3 length is 15 residues. Deletions cut 4 bases from V and 0 bases from J, with 12 bases between. The CDR3 spells CASSSTTKMNTEAFF. The CDR3 DNA reads TGTGCCAGCAGTTCGACGACAAAGATGAACACTGAAGCTTTCTTT.

The chain couples TRBV5-1 to TRBJ2-3; 10 nucleotides align to TRBD2. Germline values: CDR1 SGHRS, CDR2 YFSETQ. J gave up 4 bases and V 6 bases, and 5 bases lay outside the gene matches. CDR3 length: 14 residues. For the CDR3, the DNA is TGCGCCAGCAAAGCGGGGGGGCCCCCAGATACGCAGTATTTT. It codes for CASKAGGPPDTQYF.

This clonotype has more than one count but fewer than ten. The chain recombines TRBV2 with TRBJ2-7, with D tentatively TRBD2 (5 bases). Germline CDR1 SNHLY, CDR2 FYNNEI. V was cut by 7 bases and J by 3 bases, with 13 bases left in between. The CDR3 contains 13 residues. The CDR3 nucleotides are TGTGCCAGCACCAAGGAGCGGAGCTACGAGCAGTACTTC. Translation gives CASTKERSYEQYF.

The rearrangement uses TRBV6-1 and TRBJ2-7; D may match TRBD1 or TRBD2 (6 bases each). Trimming took 6 bases from V and 2 from J, leaving 17 bases between them. There are 15 residues in the CDR3. Germline values: CDR1 MNHNS, CDR2 SASEGT. The CDR3 sequence: CASSPNWGAPYEQYF. CDR3 bases: TGTGCCAGCAGCCCAAACTGGGGGGCACCCTACGAGCAGTACTTC.

The chain recombines TRBV6-1 with TRBJ1-5; 9 bases fit TRBD1. J lost 5 bases, V lost 8 bases, and 4 bases had no gene match. Germline CDR1 is MNHNS and CDR2 is SASEGT. The CDR3 has 13 amino acids. The DNA for the CDR3 is TGTGCCAGCCGACAGGGGGGGGATCAGCCCCAGCATTTT. Amino acids: CASRQGGDQPQHF.

The sample holds a few counts of this clonotype. This chain links TRBV24-1 with TRBJ2-1, with 8 bases aligning to TRBD1. CDR1 and CDR2 from the germline V gene are KGHDR and SFDVKD. V lost 10 bases to trimming and J lost 3 bases; unmatched junction nucleotides: 10. CDR3 size: 15 residues. The CDR3 DNA sequence: TGTGCCACGGAAAATCCGGGACAGGACTACAATGAGCAGTTCTTC. Translating gives CATENPGQDYNEQFF.

The chain employs TRBV20-1 and TRBJ1-5; 7 bases are a match to TRBD1. CDR1 is DFQATT and CDR2 is SNEGSKA in the germline V gene (reference sequence). The CDR3 has 13 amino acids. With V trimmed by 3 bases and J by 9 bases, 8 bases remained unmatched. CDR3 sequence: CSASGQAQGPQHF. The CDR3 DNA sequence: TGCAGTGCTAGTGGACAGGCCCAGGGGCCCCAGCATTTT.